A single sample is the source of the 7 T cell receptor beta chains below, sequenced in a study of CD8+CD57+ T cells in acquired aplastic anemia. Patients picked for sequencing had shown CD8+CD57+ cell expansion detected by flow cytometry. Genomic DNA served as template for TCR beta VDJ and CDR3 profiling. TCRdb called the reads again in MiXCR, with one record for every CDR3 protein. Here the sample spans over 150,000 distinct CDR3 sequences, 60% to 80% being singletons. The sequencing sample was made of sorted CD4+, CD8+, or CD8+CD57+ T cells (not recorded which) from PBMCs. These receptors all come from a human donor with aplastic anemia.

The chain has TRBV9 and TRBJ2-7, with D possibly matching TRBD1 (6 bases). CDR1 SGDLS and CDR2 YYNGEE come from the germline V gene. The V gene lost 0 bases and the J gene lost 6 bases, with 10 bases spanning the gap. This CDR3 is built from 13 residues. The CDR3 sequence is CASSVGGHREQYF. The CDR3 coding sequence is TGTGCCAGCAGCGTAGGGGGGCACCGCGAGCAGTACTTC.

V usage is TRBV7-2 and J usage is TRBJ2-2; 11 bases align to TRBD2. This CDR3 region has 18 residues. The trim removed 1 base at V and 0 bases at J, leaving 4 bases unmatched. Germline V lookup: CDR1 SGHTA, CDR2 FQGNSA. DNA of the CDR3: TGTGCCAGCAGCTTAGTTCTAGCGGGGGGCGCGAACACCGGGGAGCTGTTTTTT. Encoded protein: CASSLVLAGGANTGELFF.

V gene TRBV12-3 or TRBV12-4 combines with J gene TRBJ1-6; D ambiguous. V gave up 6 bases and J gave up 8 bases, with 11 bases separating them. This CDR3 has 13 residues. CDR3: CASSLGLDSPLHF. CDR3 in DNA: TGTGCCAGCAGCCTCGGGCTCGATTCACCCCTCCACTTT.

This clonotype has at least ten counts. The chain has TRBV5-8 and TRBJ2-7, with D uncertain. Trimming removed 1 base from V and 1 base from J, with 9 bases in between. In germline, CDR1 is SGHTS, CDR2 YDEGEE. This CDR3 is built from 14 residues. The CDR3 spells CASSLIQSSYEQYF. CDR3 in DNA: TGTGCCAGCAGCTTGATACAGTCTTCCTACGAGCAGTACTTC.

This clonotype turned up a few times. CDR3 DNA sequence: TGTGCCACCAGGGGAGCCGCAAACCTCTACGAGCAGTACTTC. It is translated as CATRGAANLYEQYF. The chain recombines TRBV28 with TRBJ2-7; TRBD1 is a possible D gene (6 bases). V was pared by 10 bases and J by 3 bases, with 19 bases between. Per the germline V gene, CDR1 is MDHEN and CDR2 is SYDVKM. The CDR3 length is 14 residues.

The rearrangement links TRBV11-1 to TRBJ1-3, with D possibly matching TRBD1 (5 bases). V shed 8 bases and J shed 0 bases, with 14 bases lying between them. Germline lookup yields CDR1 SGHAT and CDR2 FQDESV (reference sequence). The CDR3 has 15 residues. As DNA, the CDR3 is TGTGCCAGCGGCGACGGGACCTACTCTGGAAACACCATATATTTT. This codes for CASGDGTYSGNTIYF.

This clonotype showed up many times. V is TRBV6-2 or TRBV6-3 and J is TRBJ2-7; weak D call: TRBD2 (6 bases). The CDR3 runs to 14 residues. The germline V gene encodes CDR1 MNHEY and CDR2 SVGEGT. V was trimmed by 6 bases and J by 4 bases, leaving 16 bases between them. The CDR3 DNA reads TGTGCCAGCAGCCTGCGGGACGGGTCGTACGAGCAGTACGTC. Protein product: CASSLRDGSYEQYV.